These 25 T cell receptor beta chains originate from one sample sequenced in a study of blood T cell repertoires in COVID-19. Using immunoSEQ multiplex PCR, the repertoire was profiled, and TCRdb retains in-frame clones only, with some absent. Among more than 150,000 clones listed, about four fifths were seen once. The sequenced sample consisted of peripheral blood. The origin of the receptors is a woman aged 80 or over with acute or convalescent COVID-19.

In this sample, this clone turned up a few times. This chain connects TRBV5-4 to TRBJ1-1; D ambiguous. This CDR3 has 12 residues. Trimming cost V 4 bases and J 9 bases, with 13 bases left between them. Germline V lookup: CDR1 SGHNT, CDR2 YYREEE (reference sequence). CDR3 sequence: CASSLIGGKAFF. The CDR3 bases are TGTGCCAGCAGCCTCATAGGCGGGAAAGCTTTCTTT.

The chain combines TRBV2 with TRBJ1-2; 7 positions agree with TRBD1. Germline assignment: CDR1 SNHLY and CDR2 FYNNEI. V trimming: 7 bases; J trimming: 3 bases; junction bases outside the gene matches: 17. The CDR3 runs 17 residues. CDR3 region: CASTPSGQSYNHYGYTF. The CDR3 DNA reads TGTGCCAGCACTCCATCGGGACAGAGTTACAATCACTATGGCTACACCTTC.

V gene TRBV9 combines with J gene TRBJ2-3; D possibly corresponds to TRBD2 (6 bases). The V end was cut by 0 bases, the J end by 3 bases, with 11 bases between. This CDR3 is built from 15 residues. Looked up from germline, CDR1 is SGDLS and CDR2 is YYNGEE. CDR3: CASSVVGSRTDTQYF. The CDR3, as DNA: TGTGCCAGCAGCGTAGTCGGGAGTAGGACAGATACGCAGTATTTT.

The chain recombines TRBV19 with TRBJ2-2; 11 bases match TRBD1. CDR1 LNHDA and CDR2 SQIVND come from the germline V gene (reference sequence). V lost 6 bases to trimming and J lost 0 bases; unmatched junction nucleotides: 3. The CDR3 covers 16 residues. The CDR3, as DNA: TGTGCCAGTAGACCGGGACAGGGGGCGAACACCGGGGAGCTGTTTTTT. The encoded protein is CASRPGQGANTGELFF.

The chain employs TRBV5-1 and TRBJ1-1, with D perhaps matching TRBD1 (5 bases). In germline, CDR1 is SGHRS, CDR2 YFSETQ. V was trimmed by 7 bases and J by 1 base, leaving 14 bases between them. CDR3 size: 14 residues. The CDR3 DNA follows: TGCGCCAGCGGCCGCGGGGCGCGGAACACTGAAGCTTTCTTT. Its protein product is CASGRGARNTEAFF.

As DNA, the CDR3 is TGTGCCAGTAGTATAAGTTCAGGCACCAATTCACCCCTCCACTTT. This encodes CASSISSGTNSPLHF. The J gene is TRBJ1-6, the V gene TRBV19; D gene unclear. CDR1 is LNHDA and CDR2 is SQIVND in the germline V gene (reference sequence). The CDR3 loop spans 15 amino acids. Trimming took 2 bases from V and 7 from J, leaving 12 bases between them.

This clone was counted at least ten times. The sample contains more than one DNA sequence encoding this CDR3. The chain carries TRBV7-8 and TRBJ1-4; TRBD1 matches at 7 bases. The junction had 1 base not matched to a gene; V was cut back by 1 base and J by 8 bases. From germline, CDR1 is SGHVS and CDR2 FQNEAQ. This CDR3 has 13 amino acids. The chain's CDR3 is CASSLGRGEKLFF. Here the CDR3 DNA reads TGTGCCAGCAGCTTAGGCAGGGGGGAAAAACTGTTTTTT.

The chain uses TRBV6-5 and TRBJ2-1; unclear D gene. Trimming shortened V by 0 bases and J by 6 bases, and 9 bases separated the two germline ends. The CDR3 runs to 14 residues. Germline V gene lookup returns CDR1 MNHEY and CDR2 SVGAGI. The CDR3 DNA reads TGTGCCAGCAGTTACTCGGGCCAGCTCAATGAGCAGTTCTTC. It translates to CASSYSGQLNEQFF.

The rearrangement links TRBV2 to TRBJ2-7; 7 bases line up with TRBD1. J was trimmed by 4 bases and V by 7 bases; bases with no gene match: 7. This CDR3 has 13 residues. Germline V CDR1 and CDR2: SNHLY, FYNNEI. The CDR3 DNA is TGTGCCAGCAAGGGGGCGGGTCAATACGAGCAGTACTTC. Amino acids: CASKGAGQYEQYF. Looking up the rest from reference TRBV2 and TRBJ2-7 gives the full variable domain: EPEVTQTPSHQVTQMGQEVILRCVPISNHLYFYWYRQILGQKVEFLVSFYNNEISEKSEIFDDQFSVERPDGSNFTLKIRSTKLEDSAMYFCASKGAGQYEQYFGPGTRLTVT.

This chain uses TRBV6-5 with TRBJ1-2; 10 nucleotides match TRBD1. J gave up 7 bases and V 2 bases, and 4 bases lay outside the gene matches. This CDR3 has 14 amino acids. The germline V gene encodes CDR1 MNHEY and CDR2 SVGAGI. Here the CDR3 DNA reads TGTGCCAGCAGTTACGGCGACAGGGGGCTTGGCTACACCTTC. This translates into CASSYGDRGLGYTF.

This chain joins TRBV2 and TRBJ1-4; no clear D gene. The CDR3 consists of 18 residues. Trimming removed 2 bases from V and 0 bases from J, with 16 bases in between. Per the germline V gene, CDR1 is SNHLY and CDR2 is FYNNEI. The CDR3 spells CASSEFLGRGATNEKLFF. DNA for the CDR3: TGTGCCAGCAGTGAATTCCTCGGCCGCGGGGCAACTAATGAAAAACTGTTTTTT.

This rearrangement joins TRBV11-2 to TRBJ1-3; D is uncertain. The CDR3 spans 11 residues. Germline-derived CDR1 and CDR2 are SGHAT and FQNNGV. The V end lost 3 bases, the J end lost 10 bases, and 7 bases lay between the germline ends. For the CDR3, the DNA is TGTGCCAGCAGCTTTGAGATGACCATATATTTT. Translation: CASSFEMTIYF.

V is TRBV5-1 and J is TRBJ2-5; TRBD2 agrees at 14 bases. Germline CDR1 SGHRS, CDR2 YFSETQ. The CDR3 extends over 18 amino acids. V gave up 3 bases and J gave up 4 bases; unmatched junction bases: 11. The CDR3 bases are TGCGCCAGCAGCTCAAGGACTAGCGGGGGGATCCGTGGAGAGACCCAGTACTTC. This sequence encodes CASSSRTSGGIRGETQYF.

This chain links TRBV2 with TRBJ2-3; D remains unclear. This CDR3 contains 12 residues. CDR1 is SNHLY and CDR2 is FYNNEI in the germline V gene. V was shortened by 5 bases and J by 4 bases, with 7 bases between the two germline ends. CDR3 loop: CASSYSPDTQYF. CDR3 bases: TGTGCCAGCAGTTATTCCCCAGATACGCAGTATTTT.

This clone was recorded once. The CDR3 bases are TGTGCCAGCAGCCCTATTCTTTACTACGAGCAGTACTTC. Translated, it gives CASSPILYYEQYF. The chain links TRBV5-5 to TRBJ2-7; D is unresolved. The germline V and J ends were trimmed by 4 bases and 3 bases, with 11 bases remaining between them. CDR1 and CDR2 (germline): SGHKS, YYEKEE (reference sequence). This CDR3 comprises 13 residues. Full variable domain (remainder filled in from reference TRBV5-5 and TRBJ2-7): DAGVTQSPTHLIKTRGQQVTLRCSPISGHKSVSWYQQVLGQGPQFIFQYYEKEERGRGNFPDRFSARQFPNYSSELNVNALLLGDSALYLCASSPILYYEQYFGPGTRLTVT.

This clone was counted at least ten times. V and J are TRBV6-5 and TRBJ1-5; D gene uncertain. Germline lookup yields CDR1 MNHEY and CDR2 SVGAGI. Trimming removed 2 bases from V and 11 bases from J, with 10 bases in between. The CDR3 contains 12 residues. CDR3 in DNA: TGTGCCAGCAGTTACACGAACGGGGCCCAGCATTTT. As protein: CASSYTNGAQHF.

V usage is TRBV10-3 and J usage is TRBJ2-2, with a weak D call TRBD1 (5 bases). This CDR3 region has 15 residues. Trimming shortened V by 4 bases and J by 4 bases, and 13 bases separated the two germline ends. Per germline, CDR1 ENHRY and CDR2 SYGVKD. The chain's CDR3 is CAISARAASTGELFF. As DNA, the CDR3 is TGTGCCATCAGTGCCAGGGCGGCGTCCACCGGGGAGCTGTTTTTT.

This clone came up once. DNA for the CDR3: TGTGCCACCAGCAGAGATGGGCACCTCGACAATGAGCAGTTCTTC. Translation gives CATSRDGHLDNEQFF. The chain is built from TRBV15 and TRBJ2-1, with D unclear. Germline V gene sequence: CDR1 LNHNV, CDR2 YYDKDF (reference sequence). The CDR3 is 15 residues long. Trimming stripped 0 bases from V and 5 bases from J, with 11 bases between.

The rearrangement links TRBV7-6 to TRBJ2-1, with unresolved D. CDR3 size: 13 residues. Germline V gene lookup returns CDR1 SGHVS and CDR2 FNYEAQ. Trimming shortened V by 1 base and J by 4 bases, and 5 bases separated the two germline ends. The DNA of the CDR3 is TGTGCCAGCAGCTTAGTATTATACAATGAGCAGTTCTTC. This encodes CASSLVLYNEQFF.

V gene TRBV20-1 combines with J gene TRBJ1-5, with D possibly being TRBD1 (5 bases). Trimming cost V 6 bases and J 6 bases, with 6 bases left between them. The germline V gene has CDR1 DFQATT and CDR2 SNEGSKA (reference sequence). CDR3 size: 10 residues. The CDR3 nucleotides are TGCAGTGCGGGGCTTCAGCCCCAGCATTTT. Protein: CSAGLQPQHF.

The chain is built from TRBV12-5 and TRBJ2-3; 13 bases are shared with TRBD2. Germline assignment: CDR1 LGHNT and CDR2 FRNRAP. V was pared by 2 bases and J by 2 bases, with 7 bases of the junction left unmatched. The CDR3 spans 18 residues. The CDR3 loop is CASGLPRLAGGPTDTQYF. For the CDR3, the DNA is TGTGCTAGTGGTTTGCCCAGACTAGCGGGGGGCCCCACAGATACGCAGTATTTT. The full variable domain, its missing parts supplied by reference TRBV12-5 and TRBJ2-3, is DARVTQTPRHKVTEMGQEVTMRCQPILGHNTVFWYRQTMMQGLELLAYFRNRAPLDDSGMPKDRFSAEMPDATLATLKIQPSEPRDSAVYFCASGLPRLAGGPTDTQYFGPGTRLTVL.

This clone was seen many times. This chain connects TRBV9 to TRBJ2-4, with a tentative D call TRBD2 (6 bases). V lost 0 bases, J lost 1 base, and 14 bases lay in between. The CDR3 contains 17 residues. Per germline, CDR1 SGDLS and CDR2 YYNGEE. For the CDR3, the DNA is TGTGCCAGCAGCGTAGCCTCGGGACTGGCGGCCAAAAACATTCAGTACTTC. This sequence encodes CASSVASGLAAKNIQYF. The full variable domain, its missing parts supplied by reference TRBV9 and TRBJ2-4, is DSGVTQTPKHLITATGQRVTLRCSPRSGDLSVYWYQQSLDQGLQFLIQYYNGEERAKGNILERFSAQQFPDLHSELNLSSLELGDSALYFCASSVASGLAAKNIQYFGAGTRLSVL.

The J gene is TRBJ1-2, the V gene TRBV15, with TRBD1 matching 7 bases. The V gene's germline CDR1 is LNHNV and CDR2 YYDKDF (reference sequence). The length of the CDR3 is 14 residues. V trimming: 3 bases; J trimming: 8 bases; junction bases outside the gene matches: 9. For the CDR3, the DNA is TGTGCCACCAGCAGCCCAGACAGGGTTGGGGGCTACACCTTC. Amino acids: CATSSPDRVGGYTF.

The chain couples TRBV2 to TRBJ2-7; unclear D gene. The germline V and J ends were trimmed by 4 bases and 0 bases, with 7 bases remaining between them. Germline V gene data show CDR1 as SNHLY and CDR2 as FYNNEI. CDR3 length: 13 residues. CDR3 in amino acids: CASSVMSSYEQYF. Written as DNA, the CDR3 is TGTGCCAGCAGTGTCATGAGCTCCTACGAGCAGTACTTC.

This clone was observed a handful of times. The rearrangement uses TRBV7-9 and TRBJ2-5, with 9 bases that match TRBD2. There are 15 residues in the CDR3. Germline-derived CDR1 and CDR2 are SEHNR and FQNEAQ (reference sequence). V lost 1 base, J lost 7 bases, and 7 bases stayed unmatched. The CDR3 coding sequence is TGTGCCAGCAGCTTAGGGGGACTAGCCCTGGGGACCCAGTACTTC. Encoded protein: CASSLGGLALGTQYF.